The 31 T cell receptor beta chains reported below all come from one sample, sequenced in a study of shared clonotypes between healthy human individuals. The assay was immunoSEQ multiplex PCR, and TCRdb's table has in-frame clones only and misses some. The sample holds more than 900,000 clones, about 84% seen once. Sequencing input: memory CD4+ T cells from PBMCs. Subset noted: CD45RA-negative fraction. These receptors all stem from a man aged 18 to 30 in good health. Some clones in this sample may be carry-over from other donors' samples.

Concerning this clone itself: One end of the junction is discordant with germline, which a read error may explain. V usage is TRBV6-6 and J usage is TRBJ2-7; 12 bases fit TRBD2. From germline, CDR1 is MNHNY and CDR2 SVGAGI (reference sequence). CDR3 length equals 14 residues. CDR3: CACRTSGTTYEQYF. DNA for the CDR3: TGTGCCTGCAGGACTAGCGGGACAACCTACGAGCAGTACTTC.

This chain connects TRBV30 to TRBJ2-1; 9 nucleotides agree with TRBD2. The ends lost 3 bases at V and 1 base at J; junction bases unmatched: 4. The germline CDR1 and CDR2 sequences are GTSNPN and SVGIG (reference sequence). CDR3 length equals 15 residues. CDR3 DNA sequence: TGTGCCTGGAGCCGACTAGCGGTTTCCTACAATGAGCAGTTCTTC. It encodes CAWSRLAVSYNEQFF.

V usage is TRBV5-1 and J usage is TRBJ2-1, with 9 bases identical to TRBD2. CDR1 and CDR2 (germline): SGHRS, YFSETQ. V lost 4 bases to trimming and J lost 5 bases; unmatched junction nucleotides: 7. CDR3 length: 15 residues. CDR3 loop: CASSPTSGYNNEQFF. The CDR3 DNA reads TGCGCCAGCAGCCCGACTAGCGGATACAACAATGAGCAGTTCTTC.

The J gene is TRBJ1-2, the V gene TRBV6-5; 8 bases align to TRBD1. Trimming removed 7 bases from V and 0 bases from J; junction bases left unmatched: 1. CDR1 is MNHEY and CDR2 is SVGAGI in the germline V gene. The CDR3 loop spans 13 amino acids. The CDR3 here is CASKQGANYGYTF. In DNA form, the CDR3 reads TGTGCCAGCAAACAGGGGGCTAACTATGGCTACACCTTC.

This chain joins TRBV9 and TRBJ2-5; D possibly matches TRBD1 or TRBD2 (6 bases each). Trimming shortened V by 7 bases and J by 4 bases, and 8 bases separated the two germline ends. Germline V gene lookup returns CDR1 SGDLS and CDR2 YYNGEE. The length of the CDR3 is 11 residues. CDR3 residues: CASGGGETQYF. CDR3 sequence (DNA): TGTGCCAGCGGAGGGGGAGAGACCCAGTACTTC. Full variable domain (missing parts from reference TRBV9 and TRBJ2-5): DSGVTQTPKHLITATGQRVTLRCSPRSGDLSVYWYQQSLDQGLQFLIQYYNGEERAKGNILERFSAQQFPDLHSELNLSSLELGDSALYFCASGGGETQYFGPGTRLLVL.

A note on this clone: Given a far larger clone just one base away, this is likely a sequencing read error. Other DNA variants within this sample encode the same CDR3. The chain carries TRBV5-1 and TRBJ2-7, with 10 bases lining up with TRBD1. CDR3 length: 16 amino acids. Unmatched junction bases numbered 8, after V lost 4 bases and J lost 1 base. Looked up from germline, CDR1 is SGHRS and CDR2 is YFSETQ. CDR3 bases: TGCGCCAGCAGCCGTACCGGGACAGGGGCGTCCTACGAGCAGTACTTC. Translating gives CASSRTGTGASYEQYF. The complete variable domain, with remaining parts taken from reference TRBV5-1 and TRBJ2-7, reads KAGVTQTPRYLIKTRGQQVTLSCSPISGHRSVSWYQQTPGQGLQFLFEYFSETQRNKGNFPGRFSGRQFSNSRSEMNVSTLELGDSALYLCASSRTGTGASYEQYFGPGTRLTVT.

Only a few counts were recorded for this clone. This rearrangement joins TRBV28 to TRBJ1-5; D call uncertain. CDR1 MDHEN and CDR2 SYDVKM come from the germline V gene. V was pared by 7 bases and J by 4 bases, with 11 bases between. The length of the CDR3 is 13 residues. The CDR3 protein is CASTSRANQPQHF. CDR3 coding DNA: TGTGCCAGCACCTCAAGGGCAAATCAGCCCCAGCATTTT.

V gene TRBV7-9 combines with J gene TRBJ1-2; 10 nucleotides match TRBD1. Unmatched junction bases numbered 11, after V lost 5 bases and J lost 5 bases. CDR1 is SEHNR, CDR2 FQNEAQ, per germline (reference sequence). The CDR3 sequence is 16 residues long. This CDR3 is CASSANTGTGAYGYTF. The DNA of the CDR3 is TGTGCCAGCAGCGCTAACACCGGGACAGGGGCTTATGGCTACACCTTC.

The chain links TRBV15 to TRBJ2-2; D gene uncertain. Trimming removed 0 bases at V and 5 bases at J, with 10 bases between. CDR3 length equals 15 residues. Germline V CDR1 and CDR2: LNHNV, YYDKDF (reference sequence). Here the CDR3 reads CATSRDRRATGELFF. The CDR3 DNA is TGTGCCACCAGCAGAGACAGAAGAGCTACCGGGGAGCTGTTTTTT. Supplemented by reference TRBV15 and TRBJ2-2, the full variable domain reads DAMVIQNPRYQVTQFGKPVTLSCSQTLNHNVMYWYQQKSSQAPKLLFHYYDKDFNNEADTPDNFQSRRPNTSFCFLDIRSPGLGDTAMYLCATSRDRRATGELFFGEGSRLTVL.

Here the CDR3 DNA reads TGTGCCAGCAGCCAAGGAAGCACCCCTCGCGGCGACGAGCAGTACTTC. Protein: CASSQGSTPRGDEQYF. V gene TRBV4-2 combines with J gene TRBJ2-7; D remains ambiguous. The germline V gene has CDR1 LGHNA and CDR2 YNFKEQ. There are 16 residues in the CDR3. V was pared by 1 base and J by 5 bases, with 18 bases between.

As for this clone: Other nucleotide sequences in the sample specify the same CDR3. The rearrangement links TRBV5-1 to TRBJ1-3; D gene uncertain. Germline CDR1 reads SGHRS; CDR2 reads YFSETQ. The germline V and J ends were trimmed by 0 bases and 0 bases, with 1 base remaining between them. The CDR3 is 13 residues long. DNA for the CDR3: TGCGCCAGCAGCTTGGACTCTGGAAACACCATATATTTT. Amino acid sequence: CASSLDSGNTIYF.

As concerns this clone: Other DNA sequences in this specimen translate into the identical CDR3. The chain recombines TRBV28 with TRBJ1-1, with D unclear. CDR1 and CDR2 (germline): MDHEN, SYDVKM. Trimming stripped 2 bases from V and 2 bases from J, with 3 bases between. This CDR3 contains 12 residues. The CDR3 sequence: CASSLANTEAFF. The CDR3, as DNA: TGTGCCAGCAGTTTAGCCAACACTGAAGCTTTCTTT. Supplemented by reference TRBV28 and TRBJ1-1, the full variable domain reads DVKVTQSSRYLVKRTGEKVFLECVQDMDHENMFWYRQDPGLGLRLIYFSYDVKMKEKGDIPEGYSVSREKKERFSLILESASTNQTSMYLCASSLANTEAFFGQGTRLTVV.

This chain joins TRBV19 and TRBJ1-3; the match to TRBD1 covers 9 bases. V dropped 8 bases and J dropped 4; count of bases not matched to a gene: 6. Germline CDR1 and CDR2: LNHDA and SQIVND (reference sequence). This CDR3 has 14 amino acids. The CDR3 DNA is TGTGCCAGTGCCACAGGGGGCTTGGGAAACACCATATATTTT. It translates to CASATGGLGNTIYF.

The CDR3 here is CASMKPGSYEQYF. The CDR3 DNA follows: TGTGCCAGCATGAAACCGGGCTCCTACGAGCAGTACTTC. The genes are TRBV6-5 and TRBJ2-7, with D unresolved. The CDR3 sequence is 13 residues long. With 7 bases removed from V and 0 bases from J, the gap between germline ends came to 10 bases. Germline V lookup: CDR1 MNHEY, CDR2 SVGAGI.

This clone was counted once. CDR3 DNA: TGTGCCAGCAGTAAGACTGCTGATAACTATGGCTACACCTTC. Its protein is CASSKTADNYGYTF. This chain joins TRBV6-1 and TRBJ1-2; no definite D call. Germline lookup yields CDR1 MNHNS and CDR2 SASEGT. V was shortened by 5 bases and J by 1 base, with 11 bases between the two germline ends. This CDR3 has 14 amino acids.

This chain uses TRBV11-3 with TRBJ1-1; D is ambiguous. The CDR3 contains 13 residues. Germline V gene data show CDR1 as SGHNT and CDR2 as YENEEA. Trimming cost V 3 bases and J 8 bases, with 13 bases left between them. The CDR3 nucleotides read TGTGCCAGCAGCTTCCAGCCTGGATTGGAAGCTTTCTTT. Translated, it gives CASSFQPGLEAFF.

The J gene is TRBJ2-5, the V gene TRBV9; 8 bases align to TRBD2. V dropped 7 bases and J dropped 5; count of bases not matched to a gene: 19. The CDR3 consists of 17 residues. CDR1 and CDR2 from the germline V gene are SGDLS and YYNGEE. The CDR3 reads CASGASAGTSMGETQYF. CDR3 DNA: TGTGCCAGCGGGGCTTCCGCCGGGACTAGTATGGGGGAGACCCAGTACTTC.

The chain recombines TRBV5-1 with TRBJ1-2, with TRBD1 as a possible D gene (5 bases). The CDR3 contains 12 residues. Per germline, CDR1 SGHRS and CDR2 YFSETQ. Trimming stripped 1 base from V and 8 bases from J, with 9 bases between. CDR3 protein: CASSLRGAGYTF. The CDR3, as DNA: TGCGCCAGCAGCTTGAGGGGCGCGGGCTACACCTTC.

Remarks on this clone: Other DNA sequences in this specimen translate into the identical CDR3. This chain connects TRBV5-1 to TRBJ2-2; D is unclear. The CDR3 contains 14 residues. The V and J ends lost 0 bases and 0 bases respectively, with 3 bases between them. CDR1 is SGHRS and CDR2 is YFSETQ in the germline V gene. CDR3 in DNA: TGCGCCAGCAGCTTGGATTCGAACACCGGGGAGCTGTTTTTT. This translates into CASSLDSNTGELFF.

The gene calls are TRBV18 and TRBJ1-2; D possibly corresponds to TRBD1 (5 bases). V was cut by 0 bases and J by 4 bases, with 12 bases left in between. The CDR3 runs to 15 residues. Germline V gene data show CDR1 as KGHSH and CDR2 as LQKENI. This CDR3 reads CASSPPRARSYGYTF. The CDR3 DNA follows: TGTGCCAGCTCACCACCCAGGGCCCGAAGCTATGGCTACACCTTC.

The rearrangement links TRBV5-1 to TRBJ2-3; tentatively, D is TRBD1 (5 bases). The length of the CDR3 is 14 residues. Germline CDR1 is SGHRS and CDR2 is YFSETQ. V shed 7 bases and J shed 4 bases, with 16 bases lying between them. The CDR3 sequence: CASGEALGPDTQYF. CDR3 DNA: TGCGCCAGCGGCGAGGCTTTGGGGCCAGATACGCAGTATTTT.

J is TRBJ1-1 and V is TRBV5-4, with 8 bases aligning to TRBD1. Germline lookup yields CDR1 SGHNT and CDR2 YYREEE (reference sequence). The ends lost 4 bases at V and 0 bases at J; junction bases unmatched: 5. CDR3 length equals 15 residues. Here the CDR3 reads CASSRRDRMNTEAFF. The CDR3 DNA reads TGTGCCAGCAGCCGCCGGGACAGGATGAACACTGAAGCTTTCTTT.

The chain combines TRBV7-9 with TRBJ1-4; the D gene is possibly TRBD1 (6 bases). Germline CDR1 reads SEHNR; CDR2 reads FQNEAQ (reference sequence). The CDR3 is 15 amino acids. The V end was cut by 5 bases, the J end by 5 bases, with 15 bases between. The CDR3 DNA sequence: TGTGCCAGCAGCCACCTCCAGGGACACAATGAAAAACTGTTTTTT. Translating gives CASSHLQGHNEKLFF.

The V gene is TRBV5-5, the J gene TRBJ1-4; maybe TRBD1 (6 bases). The V end was cut by 0 bases, the J end by 3 bases, with 21 bases between. Looked up from germline, CDR1 is SGHKS and CDR2 is YYEKEE (reference sequence). This CDR3 has 19 residues. CDR3 loop: CASSLEPTGSWDPNEKLFF. The CDR3, as DNA: TGTGCCAGCAGCTTGGAGCCAACAGGGTCGTGGGATCCTAATGAAAAACTGTTTTTT. The full variable domain, rest sourced from reference TRBV5-5 and TRBJ1-4, is DAGVTQSPTHLIKTRGQQVTLRCSPISGHKSVSWYQQVLGQGPQFIFQYYEKEERGRGNFPDRFSARQFPNYSSELNVNALLLGDSALYLCASSLEPTGSWDPNEKLFFGSGTQLSVL.

This chain connects TRBV4-1 to TRBJ2-7, with D tentatively TRBD2 (6 bases). Trimming removed 4 bases at V and 3 bases at J, with 13 bases between. Germline V gives CDR1 MGHRA, CDR2 YSYEKL. The CDR3 has 14 residues. The CDR3 DNA reads as TGCGCCAGCAGCCTAACTGGGACTCACTACGAGCAGTACTTC. Translation: CASSLTGTHYEQYF.

The chain joins TRBV5-6 to TRBJ1-2; possibly TRBD1 for D (5 bases). V was shortened by 0 bases and J by 12 bases, with 12 bases between the two germline ends. The CDR3 covers 12 residues. CDR1 is SGHDT and CDR2 is YYEEEE in the germline V gene. CDR3 sequence reads: CASSLAGSKNTF. CDR3 DNA sequence: TGTGCCAGCAGCTTGGCAGGGTCCAAGAACACCTTC.

The rearrangement uses TRBV10-1 and TRBJ2-2; D gene ambiguous. With 6 bases removed from V and 2 bases from J, the gap between germline ends came to 7 bases. The germline gives CDR1 WNHNN, CDR2 SYGVQD (reference sequence). This CDR3 has 13 amino acids. The CDR3 reads CASSPGNTGELFF. CDR3 nucleotide sequence: TGCGCCAGCAGCCCGGGCAACACCGGGGAGCTGTTTTTT.

The genes are TRBV29-1 and TRBJ1-1; 7 bases are shared with TRBD1. Per germline, CDR1 SQVTM and CDR2 ANQGSEA. The CDR3 extends over 13 amino acids. After removal of 2 bases from V and 4 bases from J, the junction contained 4 bases not matched to a gene. CDR3: CSVETGAGTEAFF. CDR3 nucleotide sequence: TGCAGCGTTGAAACAGGGGCGGGCACTGAAGCTTTCTTT.

The chain joins TRBV27 to TRBJ2-7, with 9 bases lining up with TRBD1. V dropped 5 bases and J dropped 4; count of bases not matched to a gene: 6. In germline, CDR1 is MNHEY, CDR2 SMNVEV (reference sequence). The CDR3 loop spans 14 amino acids. CDR3 in DNA: TGTGCCAGCAGTGACGGACAGGGGACATACGAGCAGTACTTC. Amino acids: CASSDGQGTYEQYF.

This chain links TRBV5-1 with TRBJ2-1, with 10 bases matching TRBD2. After removal of 2 bases from V and 6 bases from J, the junction contained 5 bases not matched to a gene. This CDR3 comprises 15 residues. Germline V gene sequence: CDR1 SGHRS, CDR2 YFSETQ. CDR3: CASSLGTSDLNEQFF. In DNA, the CDR3 is TGCGCCAGCAGCTTAGGGACTAGCGATCTCAATGAGCAGTTCTTC.

A few counts support this clone. Different DNA sequences within this sample yield the same CDR3. This chain links TRBV30 with TRBJ2-3; D is uncertain. The V gene lost 3 bases and the J gene lost 3 bases, with 7 bases spanning the gap. The CDR3 is made up of 12 amino acids. Germline CDR1 is GTSNPN and CDR2 is SVGIG (reference sequence). This chain's CDR3 is CAWSPNTDTQYF. The CDR3 DNA is TGTGCCTGGAGCCCCAATACAGATACGCAGTATTTT.